A selection of T cell receptor beta chains follows, all from one sample in a study of blood T cells in healthy people across ages. Each CDR3 protein gets one entry after TCRdb re-called the 5' RACE reads with MiXCR. Of 650,000 to 1,000,000 distinct CDR3 sequences listed, 36% are singletons. Material: blood. The receptors originated from a young man in good health. The CDR3 runs from the conserved cysteine through the conserved F or W. Each record gives: J gene, V gene, clone size, D gene, CDR3 protein, CDR3 DNA. D genes are given only for firm matches. Clone size is given for some rows only: seen once, a few or many times, or a class if the clone is expanded.

>TRBJ2-3|TRBV29-1|few|TRBD2
CSVRGTTRSTDTQYF
TGCAGCGTCCGCGGGACTACGCGGAGCACAGATACGCAGTATTTT
>TRBJ2-7|TRBV20-1|-|TRBD1
CSARDRGTNEQYF
TGCAGTGCTAGGGACAGGGGCACAAATGAGCAGTACTTC
>TRBJ1-6|TRBV7-3|many|TRBD1
CASSLYGTGTINSPLHF
TGTGCCAGCAGCTTATACGGGACAGGGACGATTAATTCACCCCTCCACTTT
>TRBJ1-5|TRBV10-3|-|-
CVISEPSEPQHF
TGTGTCATCAGTGAGCCCTCTGAGCCCCAGCATTTT
>TRBJ1-1|TRBV2|-|TRBD1
CASRLDRSTEAFF
TGTGCCAGCAGGTTGGACAGGTCCACTGAAGCTTTCTTT
>TRBJ2-3|TRBV12-3/TRBV12-4|-|TRBD2
CASSFLSSRGDADTQYF
TGTGCCAGCAGTTTCCTATCTAGTCGGGGGGACGCAGATACGCAGTATTTT
>TRBJ2-3|TRBV12-3/TRBV12-4|-|-
CASSLGKVADTQYF
TGTGCCAGCAGTTTGGGGAAGGTCGCAGATACGCAGTATTTT
>TRBJ2-3|TRBV6-2/TRBV6-3|-|-
CASSWVSINGDTQYF
TGTGCCAGCAGTTGGGTGTCGATTAATGGGGATACGCAGTATTTT
>TRBJ1-5|TRBV5-4|-|-
CASSLDKNQPQHF
TGTGCCAGCAGCTTGGATAAGAATCAGCCCCAGCATTTT
>TRBJ1-5|TRBV2|-|-
CASSHAGTNSQPQHF
TGTGCCAGCAGCCACGCCGGGACAAACAGTCAGCCCCAGCATTTT
>TRBJ2-3|TRBV4-2|many|TRBD2
CASSRGLAGEFADTQYF
TGTGCCAGCAGCCGAGGACTAGCGGGGGAGTTCGCAGATACGCAGTATTTT
>TRBJ2-7|TRBV20-1|many|-
CSARDWGLTGSSYEQYF
TGCAGTGCTAGAGATTGGGGCCTGACAGGCAGCTCCTACGAGCAGTACTTC
>TRBJ2-2|TRBV20-1|-|TRBD2
CSARLSGTSGGHANTGELFF
TGCAGTGCTCGTCTTTCCGGGACTAGCGGGGGACACGCGAACACCGGGGAGCTGTTTTTT
>TRBJ2-6|TRBV7-2|few|TRBD1
CASSLRTGSSGANVLTF
TGTGCCAGCAGCTTAAGGACAGGGAGCTCTGGGGCCAACGTCCTGACTTTC
>TRBJ1-5|TRBV7-2|-|TRBD1
CASSFTGAGGNQPQHF
TGTGCCAGCAGCTTTACAGGGGCGGGGGGCAATCAGCCCCAGCATTTT
>TRBJ1-5|TRBV7-9|few|-
CASSIVGGNNQPQHF
TGTGCCAGCTCAATCGTAGGGGGTAATAATCAGCCCCAGCATTTT
>TRBJ2-7|TRBV12-3/TRBV12-4|many|TRBD2
CASSFGGYNEQYF
TGTGCCAGCAGTTTCGGGGGGTACAATGAGCAGTACTTC
>TRBJ2-3|TRBV4-2|-|TRBD2
CASSQENGLGTDTQYF
TGTGCCAGCAGCCAAGAAAACGGACTAGGCACAGATACGCAGTATTTT
>TRBJ2-3|TRBV6-5|many|TRBD1
CASSSPGQGASDTQYF
TGTGCCAGCAGTTCTCCGGGACAGGGGGCTTCAGATACGCAGTATTTT
>TRBJ2-7|TRBV12-3/TRBV12-4|few|-
CASSEGRRNSYEQYF
TGTGCCAGCAGTGAGGGACGGCGAAACTCCTACGAGCAGTACTTC
>TRBJ2-1|TRBV9|-|-
CASSVGAGVVNEQFF
TGTGCCAGCAGCGTAGGGGCAGGGGTTGTGAATGAGCAGTTCTTC
>TRBJ2-5|TRBV5-1|-|TRBD2
CASSLLAGGYNEQYF
TGTGCCAGCAGCTTACTAGCGGGGGGATACAATGAGCAGTACTTC
>TRBJ1-5|TRBV16|few|-
CASSLGRRTLNQPQHF
TGTGCCAGCAGCCTGGGACGGAGGACATTAAATCAGCCCCAGCATTTT
>TRBJ1-1|TRBV5-1|-|-
CASRLGAMNTEAFF
TGCGCCAGCAGGTTGGGGGCCATGAACACTGAAGCTTTCTTT
>TRBJ2-7|TRBV7-2|-|TRBD1
CASRSPGTGGPSYNEQYF
TGTGCCAGCAGATCCCCCGGGACAGGGGGACCCTCCTACAATGAGCAGTACTTC
>TRBJ2-5|TRBV28|-|-
CASSFSWDIIRGTQYF
TGTGCCAGCAGTTTTTCCTGGGACATCATTCGCGGGACCCAGTACTTC
>TRBJ1-5|TRBV20-1|few|TRBD1
CSAREDRVGNSNQPQHF
TGCAGTGCTAGGGAAGACAGGGTCGGGAATAGCAATCAGCCCCAGCATTTT
>TRBJ1-5|TRBV4-3|many|-
CASSQSLGQPQHF
TGCGCCAGCAGCCAAAGCCTGGGGCAGCCCCAGCATTTT
>TRBJ2-5|TRBV5-1|few|TRBD2
CASRKTGTSDNEQYF
TGCGCCAGCAGGAAAACCGGGACTAGCGATAATGAGCAGTACTTC
>TRBJ2-1|TRBV18|-|-
CASSPSTGSYNEQFF
TGTGCCAGCTCACCGTCGACTGGCTCCTACAATGAGCAGTTCTTC
>TRBJ1-1|TRBV18|-|-
CASSPTGHPHTGAFF
TGTGCCAGCTCACCAACAGGGCATCCGCACACTGGAGCTTTCTTT
>TRBJ2-2|TRBV15|-|TRBD2
CATSRGSSGIAGELFF
TGTGCCACCAGCAGAGGATCCAGCGGGATCGCCGGGGAGCTGTTTTTT